Following are 26 T cell receptor beta chains from one sample sequenced in a study of blood T cell repertoires in COVID-19. Sequencing was performed with immunoSEQ multiplex PCR; in TCRdb, only in-frame clones are kept and a portion is missing. Here the sample spans 200,000 to 250,000 clones, approximately 90% being singletons. The sample consisted of PBMCs or T cells enriched from blood (not recorded which). Every receptor here comes from a man aged 25-40 years who had recovered from COVID-19.

The V gene is TRBV14, the J gene TRBJ1-3, with D possibly matching TRBD1 (6 bases). V lost 1 base, J lost 4 bases, and 8 bases lay in between. The CDR3 spans 14 residues. Germline V lookup: CDR1 SGHDN, CDR2 FVKESK. The DNA for the CDR3 is TGTGCCAGCAGCCAAGCAGGGGCGGGAAACACCATATATTTT. This gives the protein CASSQAGAGNTIYF.

The chain links TRBV2 to TRBJ2-7; TRBD1 matches 7 bases. This CDR3 comprises 15 residues. V lost 5 bases to trimming and J lost 1 base; unmatched junction nucleotides: 8. Germline CDR1 SNHLY, CDR2 FYNNEI. CDR3 residues: CASSSTGQASYEQYF. The CDR3 DNA sequence: TGTGCCAGCAGTAGCACCGGACAGGCTTCCTACGAGCAGTACTTC.

This clone has only one observation. V usage is TRBV4-1 and J usage is TRBJ1-1; D is uncertain. CDR1 is MGHRA and CDR2 is YSYEKL in the germline V gene. The V and J ends lost 2 bases and 1 base respectively, with 8 bases between them. CDR3 length equals 14 residues. The CDR3 DNA sequence: TGCGCCAGCAGCCAAATAGTAAAGAACACTGAAGCTTTCTTT. Its protein is CASSQIVKNTEAFF.

The chain couples TRBV28 to TRBJ2-1; 9 positions match TRBD2. Trimming at V came to 7 bases and at J to 5 bases, leaving 3 bases not matched to a gene. The germline CDR1 and CDR2 sequences are MDHEN and SYDVKM. The CDR3 has 13 residues. For the CDR3, the DNA is TGTGCCAGCATTAGCGGGAGAGACAATGAGCAGTTCTTC. It encodes CASISGRDNEQFF. Looking up the rest from reference TRBV28 and TRBJ2-1 gives the full variable domain: DVKVTQSSRYLVKRTGEKVFLECVQDMDHENMFWYRQDPGLGLRLIYFSYDVKMKEKGDIPEGYSVSREKKERFSLILESASTNQTSMYLCASISGRDNEQFFGPGTRLTVL.

The chain couples TRBV28 to TRBJ1-4; the D gene is possibly TRBD1 (5 bases). The CDR3 has 14 residues. Germline V gives CDR1 MDHEN, CDR2 SYDVKM. Trimming removed 3 bases at V and 4 bases at J, with 9 bases between. The CDR3 DNA is TGTGCCAGCAGTTTTCGGGGGGTTAATGAAAAACTGTTTTTT. Amino acid sequence: CASSFRGVNEKLFF.

The V call is TRBV2, the J call TRBJ1-3; D not resolved. The CDR3 sequence is 15 residues long. V gave up 4 bases and J gave up 1 base, with 11 bases separating them. Germline-derived CDR1 and CDR2 are SNHLY and FYNNEI. This CDR3 is CASSARPGSGNTIYF. CDR3 sequence (DNA): TGTGCCAGCAGTGCCCGTCCCGGGTCTGGAAACACCATATATTTT.

The sample holds a few counts of this clone. This chain links TRBV5-1 with TRBJ1-6; D is perhaps TRBD1 (5 bases). The CDR3 is 20 residues long. The germline V gene has CDR1 SGHRS and CDR2 YFSETQ. Trimming removed 3 bases from V and 7 bases from J, with 29 bases in between. DNA of the CDR3: TGCGCCAGCAGCTCCCGTCTCGCTGCAGGGCCTTCCCGTCGGAATTCACCCCTCCACTTT. It translates to CASSSRLAAGPSRRNSPLHF.

The rearrangement uses TRBV2 and TRBJ1-4; tentatively, D is TRBD1 (6 bases). CDR3 size: 13 residues. V lost 4 bases and J 6 bases, leaving 9 bases between the germline ends. Germline V gene sequence: CDR1 SNHLY, CDR2 FYNNEI. CDR3 DNA: TGTGCCAGCAGTGCGGGGGGCCATGAAAAACTGTTTTTT. Encoded protein: CASSAGGHEKLFF.

The CDR3 DNA reads as TGTGCCAGCAGTGGCTCCCCGGACAGGGGAGGAGATGAGCAGTTCTTC. This encodes CASSGSPDRGGDEQFF. The gene calls are TRBV6-1 and TRBJ2-1; 9 bases align to TRBD1. The CDR3 runs to 16 residues. The ends lost 4 bases at V and 8 bases at J; junction bases unmatched: 12. Germline CDR1 is MNHNS and CDR2 is SASEGT.

The gene calls are TRBV14 and TRBJ2-2; 11 positions agree with TRBD2. The CDR3 extends over 17 amino acids. V dropped 2 bases and J dropped 4; count of bases not matched to a gene: 6. Germline CDR1 SGHDN, CDR2 FVKESK. CDR3 nucleotides: TGTGCCAGCAGCCAATTGTTTAGCGGGAGGGTCACCGGGGAGCTGTTTTTT. Translating it yields CASSQLFSGRVTGELFF.

This clone showed up just once. The rearrangement joins TRBV28 to TRBJ2-6; 9 nucleotides align to TRBD1. J was trimmed by 1 base and V by 10 bases; bases with no gene match: 5. There are 15 residues in the CDR3. The germline gives CDR1 MDHEN, CDR2 SYDVKM. The CDR3 sequence is CATLDRGSGANVLTF. In DNA form, the CDR3 reads TGTGCCACCCTGGACAGGGGTTCTGGGGCCAACGTCCTGACTTTC.

This chain links TRBV19 with TRBJ2-7; 8 nucleotides align to TRBD1. CDR1 and CDR2 from the germline V gene are LNHDA and SQIVND (reference sequence). With V trimmed by 5 bases and J by 6 bases, 9 bases remained unmatched. The CDR3 has 14 amino acids. The CDR3 coding sequence is TGTGCCAGTAGTCCGTGGACAGGGCTAGCCGAGCAGTACTTC. It encodes CASSPWTGLAEQYF. The full variable domain, with the rest looked up from reference TRBV19 and TRBJ2-7, is DGGITQSPKYLFRKEGQNVTLSCEQNLNHDAMYWYRQDPGQGLRLIYYSQIVNDFQKGDIAEGYSVSREKKESFPLTVTSAQKNPTAFYLCASSPWTGLAEQYFGPGTRLTVT.

As DNA, the CDR3 is TGCGCCAGCAGCGTATTGGCAGGAAAACTGTTTTTT. Translating it yields CASSVLAGKLFF. V and J are TRBV4-1 and TRBJ1-4; no firm D call. This CDR3 comprises 12 residues. Germline V gene sequence: CDR1 MGHRA, CDR2 YSYEKL. The V end was cut by 5 bases, the J end by 10 bases, with 11 bases between.

The chain uses TRBV2 and TRBJ2-5; 8 nucleotides line up with TRBD1. V gave up 6 bases and J gave up 2 bases; unmatched junction bases: 14. From germline, CDR1 is SNHLY and CDR2 FYNNEI. The CDR3 runs 17 residues. CDR3 DNA: TGTGCCAGCAGCGTACACCCCCGAGGGACAGGTCAAGAGACCCAGTACTTC. Its protein product is CASSVHPRGTGQETQYF.

V is TRBV28 and J is TRBJ2-7; TRBD2 is a possible D gene (6 bases). CDR1 and CDR2 from the germline V gene are MDHEN and SYDVKM. The CDR3 covers 13 residues. V was shortened by 8 bases and J by 4 bases, with 15 bases between the two germline ends. CDR3 coding DNA: TGTGCCAGCGGAGGGTTGAGTGCGTACGAGCAGTACTTC. Its protein is CASGGLSAYEQYF.

The rearrangement joins TRBV28 to TRBJ2-5; D is uncertain. V dropped 5 bases and J dropped 3 bases, with 10 bases sitting between them. The germline V gene has CDR1 MDHEN and CDR2 SYDVKM. CDR3 size: 13 residues. In DNA, the CDR3 is TGTGCCAGCAGTGCATCGGTGAAAGAGACCCAGTACTTC. It yields the protein CASSASVKETQYF. The whole variable domain, remainder taken from reference TRBV28 and TRBJ2-5, is DVKVTQSSRYLVKRTGEKVFLECVQDMDHENMFWYRQDPGLGLRLIYFSYDVKMKEKGDIPEGYSVSREKKERFSLILESASTNQTSMYLCASSASVKETQYFGPGTRLLVL.

J is TRBJ1-5 and V is TRBV29-1, with D maybe TRBD1 (6 bases). V lost 6 bases to trimming and J lost 7 bases, with 16 bases between them. Germline V CDR1 and CDR2: SQVTM, ANQGSEA. The CDR3 is 13 amino acids. CDR3 sequence reads: CSVSYRVDQPQHF. CDR3 in DNA: TGCAGCGTCAGCTACAGGGTTGACCAGCCCCAGCATTTT.

Details on this clone: Mismatch with germline at one junction end may stem from a read error. CDR3 region: CASSRRVAKNIQCF. The CDR3 DNA sequence: TGCGCCAGCAGCCGCAGGGTAGCCAAAAACATTCAGTGCTTC. This chain links TRBV5-1 with TRBJ2-4; possibly TRBD1 for D (5 bases). This CDR3 has 14 amino acids. Germline-derived CDR1 and CDR2 are SGHRS and YFSETQ.

The chain's CDR3 is CASSVQGDQPQHF. CDR3 in DNA: TGTGCCAGCAGCGTACAGGGGGATCAGCCCCAGCATTTT. The rearrangement uses TRBV7-2 and TRBJ1-5; TRBD1 matches at 8 bases. The germline V gene has CDR1 SGHTA and CDR2 FQGNSA. CDR3 length: 13 residues. After removal of 5 bases from V and 5 bases from J, the junction contained 2 bases not matched to a gene.

The chain links TRBV7-8 to TRBJ2-3, with a weak D call TRBD1 (6 bases). The germline V gene encodes CDR1 SGHVS and CDR2 FQNEAQ. V dropped 1 base and J dropped 3 bases, with 17 bases sitting between them. The CDR3 runs to 17 residues. CDR3 nucleotides: TGTGCCAGCAGCTTAGGAGCAGGGGCAAGGAGTACAGATACGCAGTATTTT. Translation: CASSLGAGARSTDTQYF.

The V call is TRBV5-1, the J call TRBJ2-1, with 13 bases that match TRBD2. The CDR3 length is 16 residues. The V and J ends lost 2 bases and 6 bases, in that order; junction bases with no gene match: 5. Germline values: CDR1 SGHRS, CDR2 YFSETQ. The CDR3 spells CASSLLAGGVANEQFF. The CDR3 bases are TGCGCCAGCAGCTTACTAGCGGGAGGGGTCGCCAATGAGCAGTTCTTC.

The CDR3 loop reads CAISSGMRQPQHF. As DNA, the CDR3 is TGTGCCATCAGTTCGGGGATGCGGCAGCCCCAGCATTTT. The rearrangement uses TRBV10-3 and TRBJ1-5; D is unresolved. The CDR3 totals 13 residues. Germline values: CDR1 ENHRY, CDR2 SYGVKD. V was shortened by 5 bases and J by 7 bases, with 12 bases between the two germline ends.

This clone was detected only once. At one boundary the junction diverges from the germline segment, which might be a read error. The chain uses TRBV6-5 and TRBJ1-2, with D possibly being TRBD1 (5 bases). The CDR3 sequence is 14 residues long. Germline V lookup: CDR1 MNHEY, CDR2 SVGAGI. The CDR3 DNA reads as TGTGCCAGCAGTTACTTAGGCGACAACCGGGACTGCCATTTC. Amino acids: CASSYLGDNRDCHF.

V gene TRBV6-5 combines with J gene TRBJ2-7, with D perhaps matching TRBD2 (6 bases). V lost 9 bases to trimming and J lost 0 bases, with 12 bases between them. The germline V gene encodes CDR1 MNHEY and CDR2 SVGAGI. This CDR3 spans 13 amino acids. Here the CDR3 reads CASRETTSYEQYF. CDR3 nucleotide sequence: TGTGCCAGTCGGGAGACCACCTCCTACGAGCAGTACTTC.

The chain combines TRBV10-3 with TRBJ2-3; tentative D call: TRBD1 (5 bases). Germline V gene sequence: CDR1 ENHRY, CDR2 SYGVKD. Trimming took off 10 bases at V and 3 bases at J, with 17 bases between the two ends. The CDR3 consists of 14 residues. DNA of the CDR3: TGTGCCACCGGAAAGCCAGGGTCAACAGATACGCAGTATTTT. Translated, it gives CATGKPGSTDTQYF.

The genes are TRBV28 and TRBJ2-7; 10 nucleotides align to TRBD2. The CDR3 extends over 15 amino acids. Germline loops: CDR1 MDHEN, CDR2 SYDVKM. Trimming at V came to 5 bases and at J to 3 bases, leaving 7 bases not matched to a gene. The CDR3 bases are TGTGCCAGCAGTCTCGCCGGGACTAGCGACTACGAGCAGTACTTC. It yields the protein CASSLAGTSDYEQYF.